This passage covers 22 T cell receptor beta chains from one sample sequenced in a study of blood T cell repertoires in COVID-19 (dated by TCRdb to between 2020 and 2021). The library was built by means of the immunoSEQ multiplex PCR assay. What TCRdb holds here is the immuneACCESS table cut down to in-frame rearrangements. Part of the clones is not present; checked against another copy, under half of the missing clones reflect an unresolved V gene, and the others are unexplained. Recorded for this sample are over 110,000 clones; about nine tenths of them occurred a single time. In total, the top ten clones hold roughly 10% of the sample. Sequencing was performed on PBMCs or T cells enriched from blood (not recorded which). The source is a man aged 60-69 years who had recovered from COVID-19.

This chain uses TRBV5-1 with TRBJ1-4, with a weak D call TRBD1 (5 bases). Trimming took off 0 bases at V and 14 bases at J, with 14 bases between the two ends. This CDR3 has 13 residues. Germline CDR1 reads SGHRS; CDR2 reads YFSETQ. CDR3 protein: CASSLVQGTQLFF. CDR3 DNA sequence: TGCGCCAGCAGCTTGGTTCAGGGTACCCAGCTGTTTTTT. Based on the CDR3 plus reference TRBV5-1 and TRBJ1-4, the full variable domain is KAGVTQTPRYLIKTRGQQVTLSCSPISGHRSVSWYQQTPGQGLQFLFEYFSETQRNKGNFPGRFSGRQFSNSRSEMNVSTLELGDSALYLCASSLVQGTQLFFGSGTQLSVL.

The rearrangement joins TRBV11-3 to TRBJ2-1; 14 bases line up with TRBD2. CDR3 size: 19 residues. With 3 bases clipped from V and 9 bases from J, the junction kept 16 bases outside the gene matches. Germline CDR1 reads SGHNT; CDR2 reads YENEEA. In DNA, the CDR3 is TGTGCCAGCAGCTTCGAACGGGACAGGGGACTAGCGGGAGCTTCTGAGCAGTTCTTC. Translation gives CASSFERDRGLAGASEQFF.

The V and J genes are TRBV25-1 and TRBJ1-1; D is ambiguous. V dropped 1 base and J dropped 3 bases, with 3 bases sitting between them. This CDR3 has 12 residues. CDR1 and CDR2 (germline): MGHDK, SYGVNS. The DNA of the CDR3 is TGTGCCAGCAGTGAATCCTACACTGAAGCTTTCTTT. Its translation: CASSESYTEAFF.

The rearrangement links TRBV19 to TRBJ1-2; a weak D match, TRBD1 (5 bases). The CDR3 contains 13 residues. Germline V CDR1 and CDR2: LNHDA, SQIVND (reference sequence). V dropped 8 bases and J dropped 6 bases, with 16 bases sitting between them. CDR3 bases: TGTGCCAGTGGCAGGGAGGAAGGTCATGGCTACACCTTC. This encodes CASGREEGHGYTF.

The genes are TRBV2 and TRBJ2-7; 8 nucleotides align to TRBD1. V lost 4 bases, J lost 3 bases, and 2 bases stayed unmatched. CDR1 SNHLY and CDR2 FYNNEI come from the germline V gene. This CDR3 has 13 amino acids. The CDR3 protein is CASSVGQGYEQYF. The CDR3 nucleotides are TGTGCCAGCAGTGTCGGACAGGGCTACGAGCAGTACTTC.

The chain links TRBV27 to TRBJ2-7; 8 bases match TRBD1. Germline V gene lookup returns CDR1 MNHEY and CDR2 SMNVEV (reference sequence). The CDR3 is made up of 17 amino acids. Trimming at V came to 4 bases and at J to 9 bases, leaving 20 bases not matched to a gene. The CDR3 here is CASSSPRQGLALERQYF. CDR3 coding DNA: TGTGCCAGCAGTTCCCCGAGACAGGGGTTAGCGTTAGAGCGGCAGTACTTC.

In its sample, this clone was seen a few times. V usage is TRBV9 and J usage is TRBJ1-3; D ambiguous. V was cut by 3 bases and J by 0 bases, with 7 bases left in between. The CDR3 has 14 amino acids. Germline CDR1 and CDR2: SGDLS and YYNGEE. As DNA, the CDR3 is TGTGCCAGCAGCGCCACAGTCTCTGGAAACACCATATATTTT. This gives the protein CASSATVSGNTIYF.

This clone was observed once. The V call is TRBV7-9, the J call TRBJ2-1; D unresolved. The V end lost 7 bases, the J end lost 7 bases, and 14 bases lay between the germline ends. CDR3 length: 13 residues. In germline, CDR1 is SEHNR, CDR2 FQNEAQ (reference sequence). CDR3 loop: CASILFRGNEQFF. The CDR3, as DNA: TGTGCCAGCATCCTCTTCCGAGGAAATGAGCAGTTCTTC. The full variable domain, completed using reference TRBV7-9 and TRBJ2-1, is DTGVSQNPRHKITKRGQNVTFRCDPISEHNRLYWYRQTLGQGPEFLTYFQNEAQLEKSRLLSDRFSAERPKGSFSTLEIQRTEQGDSAMYLCASILFRGNEQFFGPGTRLTVL.

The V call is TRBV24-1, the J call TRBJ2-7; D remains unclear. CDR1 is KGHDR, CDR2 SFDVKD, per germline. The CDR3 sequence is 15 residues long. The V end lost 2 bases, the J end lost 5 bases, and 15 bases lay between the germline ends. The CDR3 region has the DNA TGTGCCACCAGTGATTCGGCAGGTTTGCCCCACGAGCAGTACTTC. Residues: CATSDSAGLPHEQYF.

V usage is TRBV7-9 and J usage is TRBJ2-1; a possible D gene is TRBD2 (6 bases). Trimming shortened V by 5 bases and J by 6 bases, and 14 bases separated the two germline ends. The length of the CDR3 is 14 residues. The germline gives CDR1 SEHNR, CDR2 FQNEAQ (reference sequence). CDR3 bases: TGTGCCAGCAGCCCGTCGCTAGCGACCAATGAGCAGTTCTTC. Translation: CASSPSLATNEQFF.

CDR3 sequence (DNA): TGTGCCACCAGCAGGGGGGGGGTACTGAACACTGAAGCTTTCTTT. It is translated as CATSRGGVLNTEAFF. This chain uses TRBV15 with TRBJ1-1; D is possibly TRBD1 (5 bases). Trimming cost V 3 bases and J 0 bases, with 11 bases left between them. The CDR3 totals 15 residues. Per germline, CDR1 LNHNV and CDR2 YYDKDF (reference sequence).

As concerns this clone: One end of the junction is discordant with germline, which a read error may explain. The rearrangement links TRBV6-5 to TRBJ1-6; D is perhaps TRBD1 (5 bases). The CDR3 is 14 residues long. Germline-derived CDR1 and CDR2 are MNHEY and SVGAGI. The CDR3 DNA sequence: TGTGCCAGCAGTTACTCGGAGGGGTTTTCATCCCTCCACTTT. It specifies CASSYSEGFSSLHF.

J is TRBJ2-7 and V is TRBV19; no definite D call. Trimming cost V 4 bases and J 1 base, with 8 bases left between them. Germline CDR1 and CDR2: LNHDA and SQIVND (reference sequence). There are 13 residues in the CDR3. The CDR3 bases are TGTGCCAGTAGTACGACGGAGTCCTACGAGCAGTACTTC. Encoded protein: CASSTTESYEQYF.

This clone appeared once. The CDR3, as DNA: TGTGCCAGCAGCCCCCGGGACTCGCACAATGAGCAGTTCTTC. This encodes CASSPRDSHNEQFF. V and J are TRBV7-9 and TRBJ2-1, with a tentative D call TRBD2 (6 bases). Trimming pared 5 bases from V and 5 bases from J, leaving 13 bases between. In germline, CDR1 is SEHNR, CDR2 FQNEAQ (reference sequence). This CDR3 region has 14 residues. The whole variable domain, filled in from reference TRBV7-9 and TRBJ2-1, reads DTGVSQNPRHKITKRGQNVTFRCDPISEHNRLYWYRQTLGQGPEFLTYFQNEAQLEKSRLLSDRFSAERPKGSFSTLEIQRTEQGDSAMYLCASSPRDSHNEQFFGPGTRLTVL.

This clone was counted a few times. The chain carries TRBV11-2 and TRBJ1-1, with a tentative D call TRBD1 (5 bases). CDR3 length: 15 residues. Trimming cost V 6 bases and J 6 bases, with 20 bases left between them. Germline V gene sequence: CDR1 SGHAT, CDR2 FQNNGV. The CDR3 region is CASRTLRGVKPEAFF. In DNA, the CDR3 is TGTGCCAGCAGAACGCTCCGGGGGGTGAAGCCTGAAGCTTTCTTT.

The CDR3 nucleotides are TGTGCCTGGAGTGTAGGGGACATAAATCAGCCCCAGCATTTT. Translated, it gives CAWSVGDINQPQHF. The V gene is TRBV30, the J gene TRBJ1-5; tentative D call: TRBD1 (6 bases). Germline CDR1 and CDR2: GTSNPN and SVGIG (reference sequence). The CDR3 totals 14 residues. V lost 0 bases, J lost 4 bases, and 10 bases lay in between.

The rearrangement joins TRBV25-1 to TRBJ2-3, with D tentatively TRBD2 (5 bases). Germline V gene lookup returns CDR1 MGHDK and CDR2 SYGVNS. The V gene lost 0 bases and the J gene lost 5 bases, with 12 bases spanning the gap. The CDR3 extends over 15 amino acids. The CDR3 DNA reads TGTGCCAGCAGTGAATATGGGCGGGTGGGAGATACGCAGTATTTT. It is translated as CASSEYGRVGDTQYF. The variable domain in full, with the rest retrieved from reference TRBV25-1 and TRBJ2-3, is EADIYQTPRYLVIGTGKKITLECSQTMGHDKMYWYQQDPGMELHLIHYSYGVNSTEKGDLSSESTVSRIRTEHFPLTLESARPSHTSQYLCASSEYGRVGDTQYFGPGTRLTVL.

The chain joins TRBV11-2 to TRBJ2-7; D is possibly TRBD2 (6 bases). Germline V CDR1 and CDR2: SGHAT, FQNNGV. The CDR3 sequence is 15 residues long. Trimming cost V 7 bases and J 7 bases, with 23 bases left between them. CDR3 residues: CASNPFPGIGGEQYF. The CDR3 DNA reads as TGTGCCAGCAACCCGTTCCCGGGGATTGGAGGGGAGCAGTACTTC.

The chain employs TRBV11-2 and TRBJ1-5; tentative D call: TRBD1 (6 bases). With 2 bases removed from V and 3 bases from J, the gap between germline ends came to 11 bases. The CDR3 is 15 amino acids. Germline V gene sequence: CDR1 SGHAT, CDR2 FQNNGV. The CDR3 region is CASSLSDSYNQPQHF. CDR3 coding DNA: TGTGCCAGCAGCTTATCGGACAGCTACAATCAGCCCCAGCATTTT. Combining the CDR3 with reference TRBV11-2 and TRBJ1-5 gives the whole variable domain EAGVAQSPRYKIIEKRQSVAFWCNPISGHATLYWYQQILGQGPKLLIQFQNNGVVDDSQLPKDRFSAERLKGVDSTLKIQPAKLEDSAVYLCASSLSDSYNQPQHFGDGTRLSIL.

In nucleotides, the CDR3 is TGCGCCAGCAGCTTTCTGGGGGGACTATCCTCCTACGAGCAGTACTTC. Protein product: CASSFLGGLSSYEQYF. The chain combines TRBV5-1 with TRBJ2-7; 7 bases line up with TRBD2. The germline CDR1 and CDR2 sequences are SGHRS and YFSETQ. V shed 2 bases and J 0 bases; nucleotides not matched to a gene: 8. The CDR3 sequence is 16 residues long.

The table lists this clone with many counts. DNA of the CDR3: TGTGCCAGCAGCCAGACCCCCACAGGGGCCGTCACCTACGAGCAGTACTTC. It translates to CASSQTPTGAVTYEQYF. The chain couples TRBV5-6 to TRBJ2-7; TRBD1 matches 7 bases. Unmatched junction bases numbered 15, after V lost 4 bases and J lost 2 bases. The CDR3 consists of 17 residues. Germline loops: CDR1 SGHDT, CDR2 YYEEEE.

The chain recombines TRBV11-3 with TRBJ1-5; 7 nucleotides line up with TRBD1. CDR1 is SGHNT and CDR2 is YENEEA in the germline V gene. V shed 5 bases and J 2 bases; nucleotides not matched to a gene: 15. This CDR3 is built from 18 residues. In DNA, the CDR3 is TGTGCCAGCAGCCCTCCCGGGACAGACCGAAGGGGCAATCAGCCCCAGCATTTT. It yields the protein CASSPPGTDRRGNQPQHF.